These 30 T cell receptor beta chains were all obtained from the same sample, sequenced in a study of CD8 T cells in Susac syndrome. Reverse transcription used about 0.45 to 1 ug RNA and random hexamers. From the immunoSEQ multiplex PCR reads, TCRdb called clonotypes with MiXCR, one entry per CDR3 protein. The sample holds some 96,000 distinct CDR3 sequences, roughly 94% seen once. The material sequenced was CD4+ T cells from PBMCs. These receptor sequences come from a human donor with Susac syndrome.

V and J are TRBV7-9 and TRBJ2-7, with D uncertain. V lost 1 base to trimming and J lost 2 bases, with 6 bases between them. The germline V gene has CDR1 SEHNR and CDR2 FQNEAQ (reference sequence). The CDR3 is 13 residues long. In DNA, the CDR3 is TGTGCCAGCAGCTTAGAAAACACCTACGAGCAGTACTTC. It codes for CASSLENTYEQYF.

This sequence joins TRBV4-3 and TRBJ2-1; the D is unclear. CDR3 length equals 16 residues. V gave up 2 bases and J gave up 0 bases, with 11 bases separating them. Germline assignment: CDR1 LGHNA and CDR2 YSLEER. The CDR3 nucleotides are TGCGCCAGCAGCCAACGGTGGGCCCGCTCCTACAATGAGCAGTTCTTC. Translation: CASSQRWARSYNEQFF.

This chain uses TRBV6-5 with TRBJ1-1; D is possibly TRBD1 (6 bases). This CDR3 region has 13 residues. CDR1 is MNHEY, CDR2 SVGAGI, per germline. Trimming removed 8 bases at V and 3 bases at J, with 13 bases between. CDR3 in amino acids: CASHFNRDTEAFF. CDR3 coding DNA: TGTGCCAGCCATTTCAACAGGGACACTGAAGCTTTCTTT.

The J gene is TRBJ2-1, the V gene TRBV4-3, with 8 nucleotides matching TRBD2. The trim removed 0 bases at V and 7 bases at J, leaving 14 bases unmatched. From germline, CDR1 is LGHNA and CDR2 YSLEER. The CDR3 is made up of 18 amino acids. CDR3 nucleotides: TGCGCCAGCAGCCAAGAGCTCACTTCGGCGGGGGGAGGGAATGAGCAGTTCTTC. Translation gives CASSQELTSAGGGNEQFF.

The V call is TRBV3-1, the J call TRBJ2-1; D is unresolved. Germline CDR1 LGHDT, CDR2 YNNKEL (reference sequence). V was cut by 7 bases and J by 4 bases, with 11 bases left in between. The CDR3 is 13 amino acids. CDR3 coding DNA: TGTGCCAGCACCGATAGGTTATACAATGAGCAGTTCTTC. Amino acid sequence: CASTDRLYNEQFF.

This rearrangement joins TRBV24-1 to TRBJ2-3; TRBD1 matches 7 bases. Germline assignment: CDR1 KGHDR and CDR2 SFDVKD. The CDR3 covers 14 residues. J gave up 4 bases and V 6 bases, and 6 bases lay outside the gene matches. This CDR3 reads CATSFTGAADTQYF. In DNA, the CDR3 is TGTGCCACCAGTTTCACAGGGGCCGCAGATACGCAGTATTTT.

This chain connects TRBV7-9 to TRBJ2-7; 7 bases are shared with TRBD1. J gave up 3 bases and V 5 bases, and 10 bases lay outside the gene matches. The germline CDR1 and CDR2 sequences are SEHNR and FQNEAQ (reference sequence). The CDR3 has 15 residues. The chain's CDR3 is CASSLPGQPFYEQYF. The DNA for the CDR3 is TGTGCCAGCAGCCTCCCGGGACAGCCCTTCTACGAGCAGTACTTC. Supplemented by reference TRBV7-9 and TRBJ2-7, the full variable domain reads DTGVSQNPRHKITKRGQNVTFRCDPISEHNRLYWYRQTLGQGPEFLTYFQNEAQLEKSRLLSDRFSAERPKGSFSTLEIQRTEQGDSAMYLCASSLPGQPFYEQYFGPGTRLTVT.

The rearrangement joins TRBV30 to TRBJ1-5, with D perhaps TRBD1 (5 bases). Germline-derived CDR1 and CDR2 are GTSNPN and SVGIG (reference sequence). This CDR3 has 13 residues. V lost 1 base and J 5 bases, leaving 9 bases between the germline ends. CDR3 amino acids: CAWSGGTDQPQHF. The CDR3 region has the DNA TGTGCCTGGAGTGGAGGGACCGATCAGCCCCAGCATTTT.

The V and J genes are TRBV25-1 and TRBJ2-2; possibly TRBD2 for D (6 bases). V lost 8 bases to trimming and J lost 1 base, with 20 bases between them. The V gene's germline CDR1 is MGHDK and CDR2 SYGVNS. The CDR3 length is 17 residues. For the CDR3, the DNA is TGTGCCAGCTCGTGGGGCCACAGGCGGGGGAACACCGGGGAGCTGTTTTTT. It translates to CASSWGHRRGNTGELFF.

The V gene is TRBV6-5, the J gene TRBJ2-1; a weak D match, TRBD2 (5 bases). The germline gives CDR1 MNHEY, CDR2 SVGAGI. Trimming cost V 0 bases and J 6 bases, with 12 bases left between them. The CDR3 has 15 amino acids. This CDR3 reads CASSYSNSARNEQFF. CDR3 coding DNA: TGTGCCAGCAGTTACTCGAATAGCGCGCGCAATGAGCAGTTCTTC.

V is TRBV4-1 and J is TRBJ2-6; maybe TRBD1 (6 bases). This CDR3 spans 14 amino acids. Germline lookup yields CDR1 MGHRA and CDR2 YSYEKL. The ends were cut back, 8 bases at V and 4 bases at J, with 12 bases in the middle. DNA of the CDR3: TGCGCCAGCTGCCGGGACACCGGGGCCAACGTCCTGACTTTC. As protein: CASCRDTGANVLTF.

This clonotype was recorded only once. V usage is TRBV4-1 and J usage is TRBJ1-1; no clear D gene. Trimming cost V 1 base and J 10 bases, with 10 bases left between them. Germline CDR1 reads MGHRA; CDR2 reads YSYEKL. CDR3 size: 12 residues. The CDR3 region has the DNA TGCGCCAGCAGCCAAGTTTTGGGCGGAGCTTTCTTT. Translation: CASSQVLGGAFF.

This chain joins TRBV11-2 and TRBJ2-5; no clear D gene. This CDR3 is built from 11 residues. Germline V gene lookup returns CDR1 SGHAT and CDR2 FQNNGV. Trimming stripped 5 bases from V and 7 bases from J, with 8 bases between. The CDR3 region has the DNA TGTGCCAGCAGCCCCTTGGGGACCCAGTACTTC. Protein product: CASSPLGTQYF. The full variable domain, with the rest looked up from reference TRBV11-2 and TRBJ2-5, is EAGVAQSPRYKIIEKRQSVAFWCNPISGHATLYWYQQILGQGPKLLIQFQNNGVVDDSQLPKDRFSAERLKGVDSTLKIQPAKLEDSAVYLCASSPLGTQYFGPGTRLLVL.

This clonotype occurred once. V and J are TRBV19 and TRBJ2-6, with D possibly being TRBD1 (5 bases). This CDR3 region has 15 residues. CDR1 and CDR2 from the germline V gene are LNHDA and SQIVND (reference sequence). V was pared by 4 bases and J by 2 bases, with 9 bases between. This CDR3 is CASSTLDTGANVLTF. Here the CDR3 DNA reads TGTGCCAGTAGTACCTTGGACACTGGGGCCAACGTCCTGACTTTC.

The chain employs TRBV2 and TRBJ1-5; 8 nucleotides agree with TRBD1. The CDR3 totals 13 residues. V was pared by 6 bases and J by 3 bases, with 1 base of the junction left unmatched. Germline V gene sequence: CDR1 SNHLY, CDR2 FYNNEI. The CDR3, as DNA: TGTGCCAGCAGGGGACAGGACAATCAGCCCCAGCATTTT. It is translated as CASRGQDNQPQHF.

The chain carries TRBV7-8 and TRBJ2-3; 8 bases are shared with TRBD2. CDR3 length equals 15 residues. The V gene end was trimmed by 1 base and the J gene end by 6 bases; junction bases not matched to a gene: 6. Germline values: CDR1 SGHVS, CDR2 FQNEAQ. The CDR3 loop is CASSLGRGDWDTQYF. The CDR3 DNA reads TGTGCCAGCAGCTTAGGGCGGGGGGATTGGGATACGCAGTATTTT.

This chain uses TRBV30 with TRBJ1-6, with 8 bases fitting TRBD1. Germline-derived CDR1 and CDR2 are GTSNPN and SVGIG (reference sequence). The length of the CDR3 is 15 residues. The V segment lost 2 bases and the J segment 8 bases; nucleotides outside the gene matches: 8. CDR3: CAWSFDRGGDSPLHF. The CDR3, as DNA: TGTGCCTGGAGTTTTGACAGGGGAGGTGATTCACCCCTCCACTTT.

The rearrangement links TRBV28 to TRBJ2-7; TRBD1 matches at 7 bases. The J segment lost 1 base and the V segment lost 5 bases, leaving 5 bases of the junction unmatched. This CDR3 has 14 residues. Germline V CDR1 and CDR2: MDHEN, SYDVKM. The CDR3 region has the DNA TGTGCCAGCAGTCCTCGGACAGGATCCTACGAGCAGTACTTC. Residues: CASSPRTGSYEQYF.

This chain's CDR3 is CASSDLAANTEAFF. CDR3 coding DNA: TGTGCCAGCAGTGATCTGGCAGCCAACACTGAAGCTTTCTTT. The gene calls are TRBV25-1 and TRBJ1-1; no clear D. Trimming took 3 bases from V and 2 from J, leaving 10 bases between them. This CDR3 has 14 amino acids. Germline loops: CDR1 MGHDK, CDR2 SYGVNS.

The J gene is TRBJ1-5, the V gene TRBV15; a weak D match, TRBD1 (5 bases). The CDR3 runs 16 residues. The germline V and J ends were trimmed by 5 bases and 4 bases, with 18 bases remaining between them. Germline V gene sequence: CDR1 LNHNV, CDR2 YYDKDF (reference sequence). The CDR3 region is CATSETLGTINQPQHF. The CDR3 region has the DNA TGTGCCACCAGCGAGACATTGGGGACTATTAATCAGCCCCAGCATTTT.

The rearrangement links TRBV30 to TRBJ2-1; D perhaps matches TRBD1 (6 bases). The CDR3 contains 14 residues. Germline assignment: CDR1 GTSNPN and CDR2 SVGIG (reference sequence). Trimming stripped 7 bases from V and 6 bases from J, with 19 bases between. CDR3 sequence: CAYNAGVLVNEQFF. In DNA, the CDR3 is TGTGCCTACAACGCAGGGGTGTTGGTCAATGAGCAGTTCTTC.

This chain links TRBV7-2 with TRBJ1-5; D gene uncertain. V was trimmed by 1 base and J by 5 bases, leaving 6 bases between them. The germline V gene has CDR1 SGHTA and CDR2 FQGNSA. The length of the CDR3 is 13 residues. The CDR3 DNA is TGTGCCAGCAGCTTAGATAGGGATCAGCCCCAGCATTTT. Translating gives CASSLDRDQPQHF.

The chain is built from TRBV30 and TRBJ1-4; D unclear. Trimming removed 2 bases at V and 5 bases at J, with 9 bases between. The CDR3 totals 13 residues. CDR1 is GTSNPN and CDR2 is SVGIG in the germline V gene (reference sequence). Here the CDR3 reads CAWSPNGNEKLFF. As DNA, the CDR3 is TGTGCCTGGAGTCCGAACGGGAATGAAAAACTGTTTTTT.

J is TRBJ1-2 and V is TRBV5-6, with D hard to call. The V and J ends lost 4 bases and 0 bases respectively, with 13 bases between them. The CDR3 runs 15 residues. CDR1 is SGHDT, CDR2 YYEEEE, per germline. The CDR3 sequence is CASSPRAFPNYGYTF. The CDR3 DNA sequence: TGTGCCAGCAGCCCGAGGGCCTTTCCTAACTATGGCTACACCTTC.

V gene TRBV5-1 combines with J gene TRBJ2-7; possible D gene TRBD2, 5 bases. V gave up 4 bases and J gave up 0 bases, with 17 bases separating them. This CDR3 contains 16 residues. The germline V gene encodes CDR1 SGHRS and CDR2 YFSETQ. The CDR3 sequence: CASSRGGQESSYEQYF. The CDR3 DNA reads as TGCGCCAGCAGCCGAGGCGGGCAGGAGAGCTCCTACGAGCAGTACTTC.

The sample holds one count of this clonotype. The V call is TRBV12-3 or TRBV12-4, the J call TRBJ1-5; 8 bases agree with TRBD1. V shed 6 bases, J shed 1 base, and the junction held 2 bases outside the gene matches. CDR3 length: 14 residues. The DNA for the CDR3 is TGTGCCAGCAGGTGGACAGGGAGCAATCAGCCCCAGCATTTT. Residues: CASRWTGSNQPQHF.

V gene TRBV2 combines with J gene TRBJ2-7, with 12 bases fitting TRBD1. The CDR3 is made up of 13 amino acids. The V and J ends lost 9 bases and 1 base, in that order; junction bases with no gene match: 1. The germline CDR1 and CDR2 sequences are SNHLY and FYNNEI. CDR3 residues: CARGQGASYEQYF. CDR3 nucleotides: TGTGCCAGGGGACAGGGGGCTTCCTACGAGCAGTACTTC. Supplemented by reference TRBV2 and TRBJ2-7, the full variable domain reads EPEVTQTPSHQVTQMGQEVILRCVPISNHLYFYWYRQILGQKVEFLVSFYNNEISEKSEIFDDQFSVERPDGSNFTLKIRSTKLEDSAMYFCARGQGASYEQYFGPGTRLTVT.

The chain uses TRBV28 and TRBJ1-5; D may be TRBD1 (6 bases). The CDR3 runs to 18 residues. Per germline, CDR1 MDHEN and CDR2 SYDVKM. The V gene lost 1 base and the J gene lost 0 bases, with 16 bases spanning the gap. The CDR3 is CASSLSGAGAYSNQPQHF. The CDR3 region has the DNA TGTGCCAGCAGTTTATCGGGGGCAGGGGCCTATAGCAATCAGCCCCAGCATTTT.

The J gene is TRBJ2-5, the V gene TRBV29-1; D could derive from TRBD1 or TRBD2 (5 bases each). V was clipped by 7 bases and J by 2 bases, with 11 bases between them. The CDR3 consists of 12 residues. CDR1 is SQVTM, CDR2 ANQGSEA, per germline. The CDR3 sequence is CSAGRLQETQYF. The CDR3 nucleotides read TGCAGCGCGGGACGGCTACAAGAGACCCAGTACTTC. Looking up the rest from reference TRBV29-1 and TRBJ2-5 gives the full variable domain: SAVISQKPSRDICQRGTSLTIQCQVDSQVTMMFWYRQQPGQSLTLIATANQGSEATYESGFVIDKFPISRPNLTFSTLTVSNMSPEDSSIYLCSAGRLQETQYFGPGTRLLVL.

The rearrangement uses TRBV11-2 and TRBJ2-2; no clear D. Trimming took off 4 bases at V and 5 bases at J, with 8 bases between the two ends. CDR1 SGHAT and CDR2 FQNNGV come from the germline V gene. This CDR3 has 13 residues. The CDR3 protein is CASSSGYTGELFF. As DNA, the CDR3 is TGTGCCAGCAGCTCAGGCTATACCGGGGAGCTGTTTTTT.